These T cell receptor beta chains were read from a single sample in a study of T cell responses to AZD1222 COVID-19 vaccine. Data came from immunoSEQ multiplex PCR; TCRdb stores just in-frame clones and leaves some out. This table has over 130,000 clones, around nine tenths appearing once. Sample: peripheral blood, taken on day 0 of AZD1222 vaccination. The source of these receptors is an adult in good health. CDR3s include the opening cysteine and the closing phenylalanine or tryptophan.

V | CDR3
TRBV28 | CASSPWEGGTNGYTF
TRBV2 | CASNTNTEAFF
TRBV6-4 | CASSDTGSGNTIYF
TRBV28 | CASSLGRAGGDGYTF
TRBV28 | CASSLQGSYNSPLHF
TRBV5-4 | CASSIQGSSYNEQFF
TRBV6-5 | CASSWGGQGVQETQYF
TRBV27 | CASSFYRGGYTEQFF
TRBV29-1 | CSVYPGGASSYNEQFF
TRBV11-3 | CASSLGGGEKTQYF
TRBV2 | CASIGRSGTYEQYF
TRBV7-2 | CASSTRQGSGYTF
TRBV13 | CASSLGLTDYEQYF
TRBV6-1 | CASSESGVRYEQYF
TRBV12-3/TRBV12-4 | CASSFWDNYGYTF
TRBV7-9 | CASSTQGNTEAFF
TRBV4-1 | CASSQDPPGTSGSTDTQYF
TRBV19 | CASSMKPGDFYEQYF
TRBV7-2 | CASSPRPSTDTQYF
TRBV14 | CASSQVTGLQADTQYF
TRBV27 | CASSFLAGWPHGYTF
TRBV11-3 | CASSFGGVGLGDTQYF
TRBV10-3 | CAINRAAGTEAFF
TRBV6-6 | CASSRGTNYSNQPQHF
TRBV7-2 | CASSLARNQETQYF
TRBV2 | CASSEYGAASYGYTF
TRBV10-3 | CATHPLAAREMNTEAFF
TRBV6-4 | CASSDQGLFDEQFF
TRBV2 | CASRGTGPGEQYF
TRBV6-5 | CASSYSWRTDHYGYTF
TRBV7-9 | CASSLAGGSLNNEQFF
TRBV4-2 | CASSQDPGQTNTGELFF